The rows below give T cell receptor beta chains drawn from one sample of a study of blood T cell repertoires in COVID-19. Sequencing used immunoSEQ multiplex PCR; TCRdb keeps in-frame clones, though not all of them. The sample shows about 99,000 clones, 75% to 85% of them seen only once. The specimen sequenced was peripheral blood. These receptors originate from a man between 60 and 70 years old with acute or convalescent COVID-19. The CDR3 runs from the conserved cysteine through the conserved F or W. The order of the fields is CDR3 length, D gene, J gene, clone size, V gene, CDR3 protein, CDR3 DNA. D genes are given only for firm matches. The listing skips clone size in some rows; elsewhere it reads once, few, many or a size class.

17	TRBD2	TRBJ2-2	once	TRBV11-3	CASTRTGLAGDSGELFF	TGTGCCAGCACGCGAACCGGGCTAGCGGGAGACTCCGGGGAGCTGTTTTTT
16	TRBD1	TRBJ2-1	-	TRBV28	CASTIHTGTAYNEQFF	TGTGCCAGCACTATTCATACGGGGACAGCTTACAATGAGCAGTTCTTC
17	-	TRBJ2-1	few	TRBV6-1	CASSDPSGLSGYNEQFF	TGTGCCAGCAGTGACCCTTCAGGGTTATCTGGCTACAATGAGCAGTTCTTC
15	-	TRBJ1-2	-	TRBV4-2	CASSQAMTTNYGYTF	TGTGCCAGCAGCCAAGCGATGACTACTAACTATGGCTACACCTTC
15	-	TRBJ1-6	-	TRBV18	CASSPVTQPNSPLHF	TGTGCCAGCTCACCTGTAACACAACCTAATTCACCCCTCCACTTT
14	-	TRBJ1-2	-	TRBV24-1	CATSDSAGAGGYTF	TGTGCCACCAGTGATTCGGCAGGGGCTGGTGGCTACACCTTC
14	TRBD1	TRBJ1-1	-	TRBV7-9	CASSPLGQGAEAFF	TGTGCCAGCAGCCCCCTGGGACAGGGGGCTGAAGCTTTCTTT
12	-	TRBJ1-1	many	TRBV19	CASGQPNTEAFF	TGTGCCAGCGGACAGCCGAACACTGAAGCTTTCTTT
15	-	TRBJ1-1	-	TRBV5-5	CASSLSRGPGTEAFF	TGTGCCAGCAGTCTGAGCAGGGGCCCAGGCACTGAAGCTTTCTTT
14	-	TRBJ1-1	-	TRBV5-1	CASSLGAVNTEAFF	TGCGCCAGCAGCTTGGGAGCTGTGAACACTGAAGCTTTCTTT
14	TRBD1	TRBJ1-1	once	TRBV10-3	CAISLDRGHTEAFF	TGTGCCATCAGTCTCGACAGGGGGCACACTGAAGCTTTCTTT
15	-	TRBJ1-6	-	TRBV6-1	CASSESGGENSPLHF	TGTGCCAGCAGTGAATCGGGGGGTGAAAATTCACCCCTCCACTTT
15	TRBD2	TRBJ2-1	few	TRBV12-5	CASGLGLAGSNEQFF	TGTGCTAGTGGTCTAGGACTAGCGGGATCTAATGAGCAGTTCTTC
11	-	TRBJ2-7	-	TRBV20-1	CSASGNYEQYF	TGCAGTGCTAGCGGGAACTACGAGCAGTACTTC
11	-	TRBJ1-1	few	TRBV20-1	CSRRVNTEAFF	TGCAGCAGACGGGTGAACACTGAAGCTTTCTTT
16	TRBD1	TRBJ2-1	-	TRBV20-1	CSASPDRQKGYNEQFF	TGCAGTGCTAGTCCGGACAGGCAAAAAGGGTACAATGAGCAGTTCTTC
16	TRBD1	TRBJ1-5	-	TRBV6-5	CASSYGGTGGTQPQHF	TGTGCCAGCAGTTACGGGGGGACAGGGGGCACTCAGCCCCAGCATTTT
15	TRBD2	TRBJ2-1	few	TRBV7-2	CASSPAGGVHNEQFF	TGTGCCAGCAGCCCAGCGGGAGGGGTCCACAATGAGCAGTTCTTC
14	TRBD1	TRBJ1-1	-	TRBV6-6	CASRGQGANTEAFF	TGTGCCAGCAGGGGACAGGGGGCGAACACTGAAGCTTTCTTT
13	-	TRBJ1-6	-	TRBV9	CASAGRTNSPLHF	TGTGCCAGCGCGGGGCGGACTAATTCACCCCTCCACTTT
14	-	TRBJ1-5	-	TRBV29-1	CSVGESNSNQPQHF	TGCAGCGTTGGTGAGTCGAATAGCAATCAGCCCCAGCATTTT
18	TRBD2	TRBJ2-3	-	TRBV4-1	CASSPSLGSGGAADTQYF	TGCGCCAGCAGCCCCTCCCTTGGTAGCGGGGGGGCGGCAGATACGCAGTATTTT
14	TRBD2	TRBJ2-5	-	TRBV9	CASSAGTSLETQYF	TGTGCCAGCAGCGCCGGGACTAGTCTAGAGACCCAGTACTTC
18	TRBD1	TRBJ1-5	-	TRBV18	CASSPGTQLAGGGQPQHF	TGTGCCAGCTCACCAGGCACACAATTGGCAGGGGGCGGTCAGCCCCAGCATTTT
16	-	TRBJ1-2	-	TRBV30	CAWSGLGPFLNYGYTF	TGTGCCTGGAGTGGGCTGGGCCCATTCTTAAACTATGGCTACACCTTC
14	-	TRBJ1-5	-	TRBV11-2	CASSLPGIGQPQHF	TGTGCCAGCAGCCTCCCAGGGATTGGGCAGCCCCAGCATTTT
14	-	TRBJ2-3	-	TRBV5-6	CASSFQASSDTQYF	TGTGCCAGCAGCTTTCAAGCTAGCTCAGATACGCAGTATTTT
12	-	TRBJ1-1	few	TRBV10-3	CAISASNTEAFF	TGTGCCATCAGTGCTAGTAACACTGAAGCTTTCTTT
14	TRBD1	TRBJ2-7	-	TRBV4-1	CASSQGTGEYEQYF	TGCGCCAGCAGCCAAGGGACAGGCGAATACGAGCAGTACTTC
14	-	TRBJ2-2	few	TRBV5-4	CASSLEPGTGELFF	TGTGCCAGCAGCTTGGAGCCGGGCACCGGGGAGCTGTTTTTT
18	TRBD1	TRBJ1-6	-	TRBV3-1/TRBV3-2	CASSRNTGTGSYNSPLHF	TGTGCCAGCAGCCGGAATACCGGGACAGGGTCCTATAATTCACCCCTCCACTTT
16	-	TRBJ2-5	-	TRBV5-1	CASSLKVGGVQETQYF	TGCGCCAGCAGCTTGAAGGTCGGGGGAGTTCAAGAGACCCAGTACTTC
15	-	TRBJ2-1	-	TRBV7-9	CASSLGGGGMDEQFF	TGTGCCAGCAGCTTAGGGGGCGGTGGTATGGATGAGCAGTTCTTC
13	-	TRBJ2-1	once	TRBV7-2	CASSQLWYNEQFF	TGTGCCAGCAGTCAACTCTGGTACAATGAGCAGTTCTTC
13	-	TRBJ1-2	-	TRBV28	CASIDGANYGYTF	TGTGCCAGCATCGACGGAGCTAACTATGGCTACACCTTC
14	-	TRBJ1-6	-	TRBV10-1	CASSEYQNNSPLHF	TGCGCCAGCAGTGAGTATCAGAATAATTCACCCCTCCACTTT
15	TRBD1	TRBJ1-4	-	TRBV3-1/TRBV3-2	CASSQATGRNEKLFF	TGTGCCAGCAGCCAAGCGACAGGGAGAAATGAAAAACTGTTTTTT
14	TRBD1	TRBJ2-5	-	TRBV27	CASSFGDRAETQYF	TGTGCCAGCAGTTTCGGGGACAGGGCAGAGACCCAGTACTTC
15	-	TRBJ1-3	once	TRBV6-5	CASRSALPGGNTIYF	TGTGCCAGCAGGTCGGCCCTCCCGGGAGGAAACACCATATATTTT
13	-	TRBJ1-1	-	TRBV5-1	CASSWGGSAEAFF	TGCGCCAGCAGCTGGGGGGGCTCCGCTGAAGCTTTCTTT
15	-	TRBJ1-1	-	TRBV18	CASSPTVNMNTEAFF	TGTGCCAGCTCACCAACAGTAAACATGAACACTGAAGCTTTCTTT
13	-	TRBJ2-5	few	TRBV7-3	CASSLMAQETQYF	TGTGCCAGCAGCTTAATGGCCCAAGAGACCCAGTACTTC
14	-	TRBJ1-5	few	TRBV18	CASSLGQRGQPQHF	TGTGCCAGCTCACTCGGACAGCGCGGTCAGCCCCAGCATTTT
15	-	TRBJ1-2	-	TRBV6-5	CASRPQQGQGYGYTF	TGTGCCAGCAGGCCCCAACAGGGTCAGGGCTATGGCTACACCTTC
14	-	TRBJ1-6	-	TRBV11-1	CASSSSSYNSPLHF	TGTGCCAGCAGCAGTAGCTCCTATAATTCACCCCTCCACTTT
16	-	TRBJ2-7	-	TRBV9	CASSVGGGITPYEQYF	TGTGCCAGCAGCGTAGGGGGCGGGATCACCCCCTACGAGCAGTACTTC
13	-	TRBJ1-2	-	TRBV25-1	CASSGGRVGGYTF	TGTGCCAGCAGTGGGGGCAGGGTGGGTGGCTACACCTTC
14	-	TRBJ1-5	-	TRBV2	CASTPGTLSQPQHF	TGTGCCAGCACTCCCGGGACATTAAGCCAGCCCCAGCATTTT
13	TRBD1	TRBJ2-4	-	TRBV6-5	CACLDRDVDIQYF	TGTGCCTGCTTAGACAGGGATGTGGACATTCAGTACTTC
15	-	TRBJ2-1	-	TRBV3-1/TRBV3-2	CASSQERRVGNEQFF	TGTGCCAGCAGCCAAGAAAGGAGGGTCGGCAATGAGCAGTTCTTC
16	-	TRBJ1-6	few	TRBV28	CASTTFGQGINSPLHF	TGTGCCAGCACCACCTTTGGGCAGGGGATTAATTCACCCCTCCACTTT
16	TRBD2	TRBJ2-3	once	TRBV2	CASTKEASGRTDTQYF	TGTGCCAGCACTAAGGAGGCTAGCGGGAGAACAGATACGCAGTATTTT
15	-	TRBJ2-5	-	TRBV7-3	CASRHPDNDKETQYF	TGTGCCAGCAGGCATCCGGACAACGATAAAGAGACCCAGTACTTC